This T cell receptor beta chain was retrieved from a study of blood T cell repertoires in COVID-19. About the study: The cDNA or gDNA used as material had been derived from T cells, B-cell-depleted T cells, or PBMCs.

Germline CDR1 reads SGHNT; CDR2 reads YENEEA. This CDR3 contains 16 residues. V shed 1 base, J shed 6 bases, and the junction held 10 bases outside the gene matches. In the authors' workflow: Estimation of nucleated cell counts was performed using reference gene primer amplification. Repertoires were generated with immunoSEQ multiplex PCR, while TCRdb's copy carries only in-frame clones and drops some. The D gene and trimming were derived from the DNA, and the V and J assignments and clone size from that table. Of just under 65,000 clones listed, roughly 75% are singletons. The TCR was taken from a man aged 55 to 70 with COVID-19, enrolled during active disease. V is TRBV11-3 and J is TRBJ2-7, with 9 nucleotides matching TRBD2. The sequenced sample consisted of peripheral blood. The CDR3 nucleotides read TGTGCCAGCAGCTTAGGCGGCGGGAGGGCCGGCGGCGAGCAGTACTTC. Its translation is CASSLGGGRAGGEQYF.